Below are 27 T cell receptor beta chains sequenced from a single sample in a study of Ad26.COV2.S vaccination and SARS-CoV-2 variants. The treatment was: 15 to 20 received Ad26.COV2.S at low or high dose, single or two shots; 5 received placebo; per-sample allocation not given. On day 63 after the first injection, vaccine and placebo recipients gave samples. The data were produced by immunoSEQ multiplex PCR, yet TCRdb's version contains in-frame clones alone and is incomplete. The sample consists of approximately 400,000 clones, about 85% of them appearing once. Specimen: peripheral blood, collected in a trial of Ad26.COV2.S vaccine versus placebo. The receptor set was obtained from a person between 18 and 60 years old who received the Ad26.COV2.S COVID-19 vaccine or a placebo.

The rearrangement uses TRBV9 and TRBJ1-6; tentative D call: TRBD1 (5 bases). Germline values: CDR1 SGDLS, CDR2 YYNGEE. The CDR3 is 15 amino acids. V was shortened by 2 bases and J by 9 bases, with 15 bases between the two germline ends. CDR3: CASSVSDTIGSPLHF. Here the CDR3 DNA reads TGTGCCAGCAGCGTGTCGGACACGATCGGTTCACCCCTCCACTTT.

The chain recombines TRBV11-2 with TRBJ2-5; 8 positions match TRBD2. V shed 6 bases, J shed 4 bases, and the junction held 10 bases outside the gene matches. CDR3 length: 15 residues. Germline V lookup: CDR1 SGHAT, CDR2 FQNNGV. CDR3 DNA sequence: TGTGCCAGCAGAACCGGGAGGGCCGAGGGAGAGACCCAGTACTTC. Protein product: CASRTGRAEGETQYF.

CDR3 DNA sequence: TGTGCCAGCAGTTACTCGTTGGTGGGACAGGGGACCTGGTCCTACGAGCAGTACTTC. Residues: CASSYSLVGQGTWSYEQYF. V gene TRBV6-2 or TRBV6-3 combines with J gene TRBJ2-7; 10 bases are a match to TRBD1. Germline assignment: CDR1 MNHEY and CDR2 SVGEGT. The V and J ends lost 0 bases and 1 base, in that order; junction bases with no gene match: 12. The length of the CDR3 is 19 residues.

The chain uses TRBV7-9 and TRBJ1-5; no clear D. The V end was cut by 5 bases, the J end by 4 bases, with 6 bases between. Per the germline V gene, CDR1 is SEHNR and CDR2 is FQNEAQ (reference sequence). CDR3 length: 12 residues. CDR3 sequence: CASSQRNQPQHF. The CDR3 region has the DNA TGTGCCAGCAGCCAGAGGAATCAGCCCCAGCATTTT.

This clone was observed a single time. The chain has TRBV18 and TRBJ1-1; no reliable D call. This CDR3 comprises 13 residues. V lost 6 bases and J 3 bases, leaving 11 bases between the germline ends. Germline V gives CDR1 KGHSH, CDR2 LQKENI. CDR3 in DNA: TGTGCCAGCTCGCCTGGACGGGACACTGAAGCTTTCTTT. Its translation is CASSPGRDTEAFF.

V usage is TRBV27 and J usage is TRBJ2-1; the match to TRBD1 covers 9 bases. The CDR3 runs 16 residues. The J segment lost 8 bases and the V segment lost 2 bases, leaving 10 bases of the junction unmatched. CDR1 and CDR2 (germline): MNHEY, SMNVEV (reference sequence). As DNA, the CDR3 is TGTGCCAGCAGTTTAAGAACCGGGACAGGGACACATGAGCAGTTCTTC. It is translated as CASSLRTGTGTHEQFF.

The rearrangement links TRBV9 to TRBJ2-7; no clear D gene. Deletions cut 0 bases from V and 0 bases from J, with 7 bases between. This CDR3 is built from 14 residues. CDR1 is SGDLS, CDR2 YYNGEE, per germline. CDR3 in DNA: TGTGCCAGCAGCGTAGGGCAGGACTCCTACGAGCAGTACTTC. Its protein is CASSVGQDSYEQYF.

This clone was counted a few times. The V call is TRBV6-5, the J call TRBJ1-5; 11 bases fit TRBD1. Germline CDR1 and CDR2: MNHEY and SVGAGI. V shed 11 bases, J shed 3 bases, and the junction held 6 bases outside the gene matches. The CDR3 loop spans 14 amino acids. The CDR3 region is CASLDRGPNQPQHF. CDR3 coding DNA: TGTGCCTCCCTGGACAGGGGGCCCAATCAGCCCCAGCATTTT.

V usage is TRBV5-6 and J usage is TRBJ1-5; unclear D gene. V lost 4 bases to trimming and J lost 6 bases, with 14 bases between them. The CDR3 is 14 amino acids. Germline CDR1 SGHDT, CDR2 YYEEEE. CDR3 sequence: CASSPGGLGQPQHF. The CDR3 bases are TGTGCCAGCAGCCCCGGAGGGCTTGGTCAGCCCCAGCATTTT.

The chain links TRBV3-1 (or the pseudogene TRBV3-2) to TRBJ2-3; 8 nucleotides agree with TRBD1. The germline V gene encodes CDR1 LGHDT and CDR2 YNNKEL (reference sequence). The CDR3 sequence is 13 residues long. With 8 bases clipped from V and 6 bases from J, the junction kept 7 bases outside the gene matches. CDR3 sequence: CASRPNRGDTQYF. The CDR3 DNA sequence: TGTGCCAGCCGACCTAACAGGGGGGATACGCAGTATTTT.

The chain employs TRBV12-3 or TRBV12-4 and TRBJ2-3; D is unclear. V was pared by 5 bases and J by 3 bases, with 6 bases between. The CDR3 is 12 residues long. This chain's CDR3 is CASSHWTDTQYF. The CDR3, as DNA: TGTGCCAGCAGTCACTGGACAGATACGCAGTATTTT.

The V and J genes are TRBV27 and TRBJ1-5; the D is unclear. The germline V and J ends were trimmed by 5 bases and 0 bases, with 2 bases remaining between them. CDR1 is MNHEY, CDR2 SMNVEV, per germline (reference sequence). The CDR3 sequence is 12 residues long. Written as DNA, the CDR3 is TGTGCCAGCAGTCCTAGCAATCAGCCCCAGCATTTT. Protein product: CASSPSNQPQHF.

The chain is built from TRBV5-4 and TRBJ2-5; possible D gene TRBD1, 6 bases. Germline CDR1 reads SGHNT; CDR2 reads YYREEE (reference sequence). This CDR3 is built from 15 residues. Trimming stripped 0 bases from V and 1 base from J, with 10 bases between. The CDR3: CASSLGLGGQETQYF. As DNA, the CDR3 is TGTGCCAGCAGCTTGGGGCTAGGGGGCCAAGAGACCCAGTACTTC. The variable domain in full, completed from reference TRBV5-4 and TRBJ2-5, reads ETGVTQSPTHLIKTRGQQVTLRCSSQSGHNTVSWYQQALGQGPQFIFQYYREEENGRGNFPPRFSGLQFPNYSSELNVNALELDDSALYLCASSLGLGGQETQYFGPGTRLLVL.

The chain carries TRBV7-9 and TRBJ2-3; D is undetermined. From germline, CDR1 is SEHNR and CDR2 FQNEAQ (reference sequence). V lost 1 base to trimming and J lost 3 bases, with 11 bases between them. The CDR3 covers 15 residues. CDR3: CASSLDKPTTDTQYF. CDR3 nucleotide sequence: TGTGCCAGCAGCTTAGATAAACCCACAACAGATACGCAGTATTTT.

This chain links TRBV28 with TRBJ2-3; 9 bases map to TRBD2. V lost 1 base, J lost 3 bases, and 8 bases stayed unmatched. CDR1 is MDHEN, CDR2 SYDVKM, per germline. CDR3 length equals 17 residues. The CDR3 DNA is TGTGCCAGCAGTTTATTAGCTAGCGGGAACCCGACAGATACGCAGTATTTT. Its translation is CASSLLASGNPTDTQYF.

Only a few counts were recorded for this clone. This CDR3 is also generated by other DNA sequences in the sample. This chain joins TRBV19 and TRBJ1-2, with no clear D. Germline V gives CDR1 LNHDA, CDR2 SQIVND (reference sequence). V was cut by 3 bases and J by 3 bases, with 5 bases left in between. This CDR3 region has 12 residues. CDR3 residues: CASSIWDYGYTF. The CDR3 coding sequence is TGTGCCAGTAGTATTTGGGACTATGGCTACACCTTC.

CDR3 loop: CASSLGSDRRYNEQFF. CDR3 DNA sequence: TGTGCCAGCAGCTTAGGGTCAGACAGACGATACAATGAGCAGTTCTTC. The rearrangement joins TRBV7-2 to TRBJ2-1; D might be TRBD1 (5 bases). Deletions cut 1 base from V and 4 bases from J, with 14 bases between. The CDR3 extends over 16 amino acids. Germline assignment: CDR1 SGHTA and CDR2 FQGNSA.

This rearrangement joins TRBV19 to TRBJ2-2; D gene ambiguous. CDR1 and CDR2 (germline): LNHDA, SQIVND (reference sequence). The CDR3 contains 12 residues. Between the trimmed V and J ends, which lost 7 bases and 5 bases, there was a span of 8 bases. The CDR3 reads CASNSWTGELFF. CDR3 nucleotides: TGTGCCAGTAATAGTTGGACCGGGGAGCTGTTTTTT.

In this sample, this clone turned up once. The chain is built from TRBV28 and TRBJ2-1; the D call may be TRBD1 or TRBD2 (6 bases each). The germline V gene encodes CDR1 MDHEN and CDR2 SYDVKM. The CDR3 totals 15 residues. The V gene lost 6 bases and the J gene lost 9 bases, with 21 bases spanning the gap. CDR3 nucleotide sequence: TGTGCCAGCAGCCCCACTAGCTCCAAGGGGGGTGAGCAGTTCTTC. This translates into CASSPTSSKGGEQFF.

V and J are TRBV6-6 and TRBJ1-1; 9 nucleotides line up with TRBD1. V dropped 6 bases and J dropped 5; count of bases not matched to a gene: 7. This CDR3 has 14 amino acids. Germline assignment: CDR1 MNHNY and CDR2 SVGAGI (reference sequence). The CDR3 protein is CASRDRGSSTEAFF. DNA for the CDR3: TGTGCCAGCAGAGACAGGGGGAGTAGTACTGAAGCTTTCTTT.

This clone was observed once. The chain joins TRBV18 to TRBJ2-7; D is undetermined. From germline, CDR1 is KGHSH and CDR2 LQKENI. V lost 3 bases and J 2 bases, leaving 11 bases between the germline ends. This CDR3 spans 14 amino acids. Here the CDR3 reads CASSPPDDPYEQYF. CDR3 coding DNA: TGTGCCAGCTCACCGCCCGACGATCCCTACGAGCAGTACTTC. The variable domain in full, with the rest retrieved from reference TRBV18 and TRBJ2-7, is NAGVMQNPRHLVRRRGQEARLRCSPMKGHSHVYWYRQLPEEGLKFMVYLQKENIIDESGMPKERFSAEFPKEGPSILRIQQVVRGDSAAYFCASSPPDDPYEQYFGPGTRLTVT.

The chain couples TRBV4-3 to TRBJ2-1, with 10 positions matching TRBD2. The ends lost 0 bases at V and 2 bases at J; junction bases unmatched: 16. CDR1 is LGHNA and CDR2 is YSLEER in the germline V gene. The CDR3 is 21 residues long. Here the CDR3 reads CASSQDVVAGGFASAYNEQFF. CDR3 nucleotide sequence: TGCGCCAGCAGCCAAGATGTGGTAGCGGGAGGATTCGCGAGCGCCTACAATGAGCAGTTCTTC.

J is TRBJ2-2 and V is TRBV4-3; 8 nucleotides agree with TRBD2. Looked up from germline, CDR1 is LGHNA and CDR2 is YSLEER. The junction had 6 bases not matched to a gene; V was cut back by 1 base and J by 5 bases. CDR3 size: 16 residues. The CDR3 nucleotides read TGCGCCAGCAGCCAAGGGAGCGGGAGAGGGACCGGGGAGCTGTTTTTT. It encodes CASSQGSGRGTGELFF.

A single count supports this clone. V is TRBV7-9 and J is TRBJ2-3; D call uncertain. Between the trimmed V and J ends, which lost 5 bases and 4 bases, there was a span of 13 bases. The germline V gene encodes CDR1 SEHNR and CDR2 FQNEAQ (reference sequence). The CDR3 is 14 amino acids. In nucleotides, the CDR3 is TGTGCCAGCAGCCTCGGGCCCTGGCCAGATACGCAGTATTTT. This sequence encodes CASSLGPWPDTQYF.

The sample holds one count of this clone. The chain recombines TRBV13 with TRBJ2-2; D might be TRBD1 (5 bases). Germline CDR1 reads PRHDT; CDR2 reads FYEKMQ (reference sequence). This CDR3 is built from 13 residues. Trimming cost V 6 bases and J 4 bases, with 9 bases left between them. CDR3 in amino acids: CASSIGATGELFF. Written as DNA, the CDR3 is TGTGCCAGCAGTATAGGGGCCACCGGGGAGCTGTTTTTT.

The chain carries TRBV5-1 and TRBJ2-1; no reliable D call. The CDR3 is 14 residues long. Germline V gives CDR1 SGHRS, CDR2 YFSETQ. V shed 4 bases and J shed 3 bases, with 11 bases lying between them. The CDR3 nucleotides read TGCGCCAGCAGCCTGCCTGGTCTCTACAATGAGCAGTTCTTC. Translating gives CASSLPGLYNEQFF.

The chain has TRBV11-2 and TRBJ2-3; 7 bases map to TRBD1. The CDR3 spans 13 residues. V was clipped by 1 base and J by 15 bases; unmatched bases: 10. CDR1 SGHAT and CDR2 FQNNGV come from the germline V gene. The CDR3 protein is CASSLGAGTEVYF. The CDR3 DNA sequence: TGTGCCAGCAGCTTAGGGGCCGGGACAGAAGTATATTTT.